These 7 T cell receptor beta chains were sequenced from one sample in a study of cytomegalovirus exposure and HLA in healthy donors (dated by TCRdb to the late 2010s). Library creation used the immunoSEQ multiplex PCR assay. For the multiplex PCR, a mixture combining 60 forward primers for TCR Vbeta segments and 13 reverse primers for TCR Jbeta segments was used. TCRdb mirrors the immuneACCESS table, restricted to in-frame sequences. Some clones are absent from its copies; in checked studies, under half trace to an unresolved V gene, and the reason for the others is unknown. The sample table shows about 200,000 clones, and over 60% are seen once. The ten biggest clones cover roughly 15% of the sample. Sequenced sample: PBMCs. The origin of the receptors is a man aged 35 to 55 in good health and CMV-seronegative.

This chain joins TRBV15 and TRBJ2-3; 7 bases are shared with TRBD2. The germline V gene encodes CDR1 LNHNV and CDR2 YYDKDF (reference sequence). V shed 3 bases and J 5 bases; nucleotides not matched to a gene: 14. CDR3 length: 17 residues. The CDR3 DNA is TGTGCCACCAGCAGGGGGTGGGCGGGAGAGAGAGGAGATACGCAGTATTTT. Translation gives CATSRGWAGERGDTQYF.

This CDR3 reads CASSSTGILYTNEKLFF. As DNA, the CDR3 is TGTGCCAGCAGTTCCACAGGGATTCTGTACACTAATGAAAAACTGTTTTTT. The chain has TRBV28 and TRBJ1-4, with D tentatively TRBD1 (6 bases). The CDR3 loop spans 17 amino acids. V was cut by 4 bases and J by 2 bases, with 17 bases left in between. Germline V gene lookup returns CDR1 MDHEN and CDR2 SYDVKM.

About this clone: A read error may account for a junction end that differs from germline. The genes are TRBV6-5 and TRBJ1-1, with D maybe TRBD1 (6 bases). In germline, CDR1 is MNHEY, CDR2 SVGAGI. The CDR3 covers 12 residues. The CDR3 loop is CTSSYDRREAFF. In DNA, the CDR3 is TGTACCAGCAGTTATGACAGGCGTGAAGCTTTCTTT.

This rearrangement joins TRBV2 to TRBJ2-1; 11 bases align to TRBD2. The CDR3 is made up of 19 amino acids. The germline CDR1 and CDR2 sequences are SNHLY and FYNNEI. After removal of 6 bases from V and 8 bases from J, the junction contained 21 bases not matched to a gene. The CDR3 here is CASSLLGLLAGGPGYEQFF. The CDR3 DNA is TGTGCCAGCAGCCTGTTGGGATTGCTAGCGGGGGGCCCAGGGTATGAGCAGTTCTTC.

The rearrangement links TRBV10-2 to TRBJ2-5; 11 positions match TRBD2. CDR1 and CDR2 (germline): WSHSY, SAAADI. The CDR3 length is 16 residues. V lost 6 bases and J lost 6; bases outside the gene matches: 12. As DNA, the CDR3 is TGCGCCAGCAGCCCCGGACTAGCGGGCCTCAGAAAGACCCAGTACTTC. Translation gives CASSPGLAGLRKTQYF.

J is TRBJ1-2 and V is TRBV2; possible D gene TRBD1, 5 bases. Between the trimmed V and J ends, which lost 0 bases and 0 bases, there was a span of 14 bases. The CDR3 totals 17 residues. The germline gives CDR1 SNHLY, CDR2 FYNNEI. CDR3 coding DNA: TGTGCCAGCAGTGAAGCTTCGACAGCACGCTCTAACTATGGCTACACCTTC. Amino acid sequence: CASSEASTARSNYGYTF.

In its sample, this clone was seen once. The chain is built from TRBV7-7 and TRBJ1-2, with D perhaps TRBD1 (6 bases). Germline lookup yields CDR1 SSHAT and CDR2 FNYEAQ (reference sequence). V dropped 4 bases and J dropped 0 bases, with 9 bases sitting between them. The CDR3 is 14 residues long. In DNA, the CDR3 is TGTGCCAGCAGCTCCCGGACAGCTAACTATGGCTACACCTTC. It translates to CASSSRTANYGYTF.